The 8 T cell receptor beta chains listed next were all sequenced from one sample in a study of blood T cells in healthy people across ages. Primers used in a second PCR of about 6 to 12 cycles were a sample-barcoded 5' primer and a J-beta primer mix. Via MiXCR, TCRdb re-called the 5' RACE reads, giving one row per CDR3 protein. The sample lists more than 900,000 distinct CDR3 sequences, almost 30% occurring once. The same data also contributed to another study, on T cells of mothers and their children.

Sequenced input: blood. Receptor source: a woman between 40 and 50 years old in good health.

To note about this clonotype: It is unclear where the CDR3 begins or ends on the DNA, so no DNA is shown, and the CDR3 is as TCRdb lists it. The CDR3 loop is CASSVGTGSSLTF. J is TRBJ1-2 and V is TRBV9. CDR1 and CDR2 from the germline V gene are SGDLS and YYNGEE. From its first to its last residue, the CDR3 has 13 amino acids.

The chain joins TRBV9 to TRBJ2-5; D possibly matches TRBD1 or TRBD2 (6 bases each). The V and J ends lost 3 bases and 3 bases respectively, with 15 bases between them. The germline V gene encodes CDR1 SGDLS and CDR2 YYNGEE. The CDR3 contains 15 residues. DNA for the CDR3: TGTGCCAGCAGCGAACACGGGGGCCCGGAAGAGACCCAGTACTTC. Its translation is CASSEHGGPEETQYF. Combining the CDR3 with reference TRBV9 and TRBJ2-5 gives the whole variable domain DSGVTQTPKHLITATGQRVTLRCSPRSGDLSVYWYQQSLDQGLQFLIQYYNGEERAKGNILERFSAQQFPDLHSELNLSSLELGDSALYFCASSEHGGPEETQYFGPGTRLLVL.

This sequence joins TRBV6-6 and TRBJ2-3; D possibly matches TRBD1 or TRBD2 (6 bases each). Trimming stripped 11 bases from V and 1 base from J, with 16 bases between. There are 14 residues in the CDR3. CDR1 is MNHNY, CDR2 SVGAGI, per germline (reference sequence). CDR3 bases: TGTGCCTCCTATCGGGGGCCGCGCACAGATACGCAGTATTTT. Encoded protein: CASYRGPRTDTQYF.

CDR3 bases: TGTGCCAGCAGCTTAGGTCAGAGGAGGGGGGGAAGCGAGACCCAGTACTTC. Translation: CASSLGQRRGGSETQYF. The rearrangement links TRBV7-6 to TRBJ2-5; D might be TRBD2 (7 bases). Between the trimmed V and J ends, which lost 1 base and 5 bases, there was a span of 20 bases. CDR3 size: 17 residues. Germline lookup yields CDR1 SGHVS and CDR2 FNYEAQ. Filled out from reference TRBV7-6 and TRBJ2-5, the complete variable domain reads GAGVSQSPRYKVTKRGQDVALRCDPISGHVSLYWYRQALGQGPEFLTYFNYEAQQDKSGLPNDRFSAERPEGSISTLTIQRTEQRDSAMYRCASSLGQRRGGSETQYFGPGTRLLVL.

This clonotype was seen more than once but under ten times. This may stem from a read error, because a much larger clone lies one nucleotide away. This CDR3 is CASRAQGRSYEQYF. Here the CDR3 DNA reads TGTGCCAGCAGGGCCCAGGGACGGTCCTACGAGCAGTACTTC. The V call is TRBV28, the J call TRBJ2-7; D possibly uses TRBD1 or TRBD2 (5 bases each). Trimming cost V 6 bases and J 1 base, with 13 bases left between them. There are 14 residues in the CDR3. Germline V CDR1 and CDR2: MDHEN, SYDVKM.

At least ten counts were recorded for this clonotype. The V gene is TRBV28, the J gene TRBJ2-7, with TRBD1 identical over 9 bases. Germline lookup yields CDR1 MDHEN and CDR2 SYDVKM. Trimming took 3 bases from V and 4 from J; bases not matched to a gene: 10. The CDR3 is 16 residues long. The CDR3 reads CASSLPGQGYDYEQYF. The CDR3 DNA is TGTGCCAGCAGTTTGCCGGGACAGGGTTACGATTACGAGCAGTACTTC.

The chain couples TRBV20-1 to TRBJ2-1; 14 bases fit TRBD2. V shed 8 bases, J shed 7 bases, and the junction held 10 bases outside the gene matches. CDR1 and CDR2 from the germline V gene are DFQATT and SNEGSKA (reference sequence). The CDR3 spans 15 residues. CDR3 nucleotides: TGCAGTACCGGGACTAGCGGGAGAAGTGTGAATGAGCAGTTCTTC. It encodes CSTGTSGRSVNEQFF.

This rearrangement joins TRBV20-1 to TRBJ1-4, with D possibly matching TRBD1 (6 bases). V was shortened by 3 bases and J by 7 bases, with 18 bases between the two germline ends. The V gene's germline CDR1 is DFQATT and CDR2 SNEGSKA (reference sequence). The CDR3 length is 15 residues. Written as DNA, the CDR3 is TGCAGTGCTAGCCTTAGGGGGGGCATGGGTGAAAAACTGTTTTTT. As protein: CSASLRGGMGEKLFF.